One and the same sample provided the 8 T cell receptor beta chains below, sequenced in a study of Ad26.COV2.S vaccination and SARS-CoV-2 variants. Stated treatment: about 20 received Ad26.COV2.S at low or high dose, single or two shots; 5 received placebo; per-sample allocation not given. Sampling happened 63 days after the first vaccine or placebo injection. The method was immunoSEQ multiplex PCR; TCRdb's version includes in-frame clones alone and lacks a portion of them. The sample contains some 390,000 clones, approximately 90% of which appear only once. Specimen: peripheral blood, collected in a trial of Ad26.COV2.S vaccine versus placebo. These TCRs come from a person between 18 and 65 years old who received the Ad26.COV2.S COVID-19 vaccine or a placebo.

This clone was recorded a few times. The same CDR3 arises from other DNA sequences in this sample as well. CDR3 nucleotide sequence: TGTGCCAGCACCGGGGGGACCACCTACGAGCAGTACTTC. It encodes CASTGGTTYEQYF. This rearrangement joins TRBV6-5 to TRBJ2-7; 7 bases match TRBD2. Germline CDR1 reads MNHEY; CDR2 reads SVGAGI. Unmatched junction bases numbered 5, after V lost 7 bases and J lost 2 bases. The CDR3 is made up of 13 amino acids.

The gene calls are TRBV7-2 and TRBJ2-5; unclear D gene. The germline V gene encodes CDR1 SGHTA and CDR2 FQGNSA. There are 14 residues in the CDR3. Trimming removed 4 bases at V and 2 bases at J, with 11 bases between. The chain's CDR3 is CASSSRVLQETQYF. CDR3 nucleotides: TGTGCCAGCAGCTCTAGAGTACTTCAAGAGACCCAGTACTTC.

The chain carries TRBV11-2 and TRBJ1-1; D may be TRBD1 (6 bases). This CDR3 contains 14 residues. V dropped 4 bases and J dropped 0 bases, with 9 bases sitting between them. The germline CDR1 and CDR2 sequences are SGHAT and FQNNGV. CDR3 residues: CASSSDRLNTEAFF. The CDR3 DNA follows: TGTGCCAGCAGCTCAGACAGGTTGAACACTGAAGCTTTCTTT.

The CDR3 coding sequence is TGTGCCAGCAGTCCCTGGGACAGGGGCGAGAACACTGAAGCTTTCTTT. This translates into CASSPWDRGENTEAFF. V gene TRBV28 combines with J gene TRBJ1-1, with 10 positions matching TRBD1. The length of the CDR3 is 16 residues. Per the germline V gene, CDR1 is MDHEN and CDR2 is SYDVKM. The junction had 7 bases not matched to a gene; V was cut back by 5 bases and J by 1 base.

This clone has a single count. The chain uses TRBV5-4 and TRBJ1-6; D uncertain. Trimming removed 2 bases at V and 8 bases at J, with 14 bases between. The CDR3 contains 15 residues. Germline CDR1 SGHNT, CDR2 YYREEE (reference sequence). Here the CDR3 reads CASSLISSADSPLHF. CDR3 in DNA: TGTGCCAGCAGCTTAATTTCCTCTGCCGATTCACCCCTCCACTTT.

J is TRBJ2-5 and V is TRBV4-3, with a weak D call TRBD2 (6 bases). The CDR3 has 14 amino acids. V was pared by 2 bases and J by 2 bases, with 9 bases between. Germline V CDR1 and CDR2: LGHNA, YSLEER. The CDR3 region has the DNA TGCGCCAGCAGCCAACGGGACTCTCAAGAGACCCAGTACTTC. The encoded protein is CASSQRDSQETQYF.

The V and J genes are TRBV6-6 and TRBJ1-6, with 10 nucleotides matching TRBD1. The V gene end was trimmed by 5 bases and the J gene end by 10 bases; junction bases not matched to a gene: 5. The CDR3 spans 14 residues. Per the germline V gene, CDR1 is MNHNY and CDR2 is SVGAGI (reference sequence). The CDR3, as DNA: TGTGCCAGCAGTCAGGGACAGGGGAGGTCACCCCTCCACTTT. Protein: CASSQGQGRSPLHF.

This chain connects TRBV5-5 to TRBJ2-7; tentatively, D is TRBD1 (5 bases). V shed 4 bases and J shed 5 bases, with 7 bases lying between them. This CDR3 contains 11 residues. Germline lookup yields CDR1 SGHKS and CDR2 YYEKEE (reference sequence). The CDR3 loop is CASSPGHEQYF. CDR3 coding DNA: TGTGCCAGCAGCCCAGGGCACGAGCAGTACTTC.